This entry lists 15 T cell receptor beta chains sequenced from one sample in a study of T cell clones after liver transplantation. The method was immunoSEQ multiplex PCR; TCRdb's version includes in-frame clones alone and lacks a portion of them. The sample lists over 60,000 clones, under 90% occurring once. The sequenced sample was CD4+ T cells from blood, obtained before liver transplant. These TCRs come from a human donor who received a liver transplant.

This chain connects TRBV6-1 to TRBJ1-1; no firm D call. From germline, CDR1 is MNHNS and CDR2 SASEGT. The V end was cut by 5 bases, the J end by 0 bases, with 10 bases between. CDR3 length equals 14 residues. CDR3 nucleotide sequence: TGTGCCAGCAGTTTAGGGATTTTGAACACTGAAGCTTTCTTT. The encoded protein is CASSLGILNTEAFF.

V and J are TRBV2 and TRBJ2-3, with TRBD2 matching 9 bases. Germline V CDR1 and CDR2: SNHLY, FYNNEI. Trimming at V came to 6 bases and at J to 2 bases, leaving 3 bases not matched to a gene. This CDR3 region has 14 residues. CDR3: CASRGLAATDTQYF. The CDR3 bases are TGTGCCAGCAGGGGACTAGCTGCCACAGATACGCAGTATTTT.

This chain joins TRBV2 and TRBJ2-7, with D possibly TRBD2 on 6 matching bases. CDR1 SNHLY and CDR2 FYNNEI come from the germline V gene. Trimming cost V 2 bases and J 10 bases, with 15 bases left between them. The CDR3 covers 13 residues. The chain's CDR3 is CASSEMVPGGQYF. DNA of the CDR3: TGTGCCAGCAGTGAAATGGTGCCCGGGGGACAGTACTTC.

CDR3 nucleotides: TGTGCCAGCAGCTGGACTCAAGTCCAGGTCCTGACTTTC. Amino acid sequence: CASSWTQVQVLTF. The genes are TRBV7-2 and TRBJ2-6; a weak D match, TRBD2 (5 bases). Deletions cut 4 bases from V and 13 bases from J, with 14 bases between. There are 13 residues in the CDR3. Looked up from germline, CDR1 is SGHTA and CDR2 is FQGNSA. The variable domain in full, with the rest retrieved from reference TRBV7-2 and TRBJ2-6, is GAGVSQSPSNKVTEKGKDVELRCDPISGHTALYWYRQSLGQGLEFLIYFQGNSAPDKSGLPSDRFSAERTGGSVSTLTIQRTQQEDSAVYLCASSWTQVQVLTFGAGSRLTVL.

The V gene is TRBV2, the J gene TRBJ1-2, with 7 bases identical to TRBD1. The trim removed 7 bases at V and 1 base at J, leaving 3 bases unmatched. CDR1 and CDR2 (germline): SNHLY, FYNNEI. The CDR3 loop spans 13 amino acids. CDR3 in amino acids: CASKTGDNYGYTF. In DNA, the CDR3 is TGTGCCAGCAAAACAGGGGATAACTATGGCTACACCTTC.

There are a few counts of this clone. The V call is TRBV5-8, the J call TRBJ2-7; D is unclear. V was clipped by 6 bases and J by 6 bases, with 25 bases between them. There are 16 residues in the CDR3. Germline CDR1 and CDR2: SGHTS and YDEGEE. CDR3 DNA sequence: TGTGCCAGCACCGATGGGCTAGATCCCAAATTTCTCGAGCAGTACTTC. As protein: CASTDGLDPKFLEQYF.

The chain carries TRBV7-2 and TRBJ2-7; D remains unclear. The CDR3 has 13 amino acids. Germline V gene sequence: CDR1 SGHTA, CDR2 FQGNSA. V dropped 3 bases and J dropped 2 bases, with 8 bases sitting between them. The CDR3 DNA is TGTGCCAGCAGCTTTAGGACCACCTACGAGCAGTACTTC. Amino acids: CASSFRTTYEQYF.

This clone was seen just once. The chain links TRBV5-1 to TRBJ2-7; 7 bases agree with TRBD1. CDR3 length equals 13 residues. J was trimmed by 7 bases and V by 6 bases; bases with no gene match: 10. Germline loops: CDR1 SGHRS, CDR2 YFSETQ. The CDR3 reads CASTLEGAGEQYF. The CDR3 DNA is TGCGCCAGCACCCTAGAGGGGGCGGGTGAGCAGTACTTC.

The chain combines TRBV29-1 with TRBJ2-3; D is unresolved. The CDR3 covers 12 residues. V lost 8 bases to trimming and J lost 1 base, with 10 bases between them. Looked up from germline, CDR1 is SQVTM and CDR2 is ANQGSEA. In DNA form, the CDR3 reads TGCAGCAAAATCTCGGGCACAGATACGCAGTATTTT. Translating gives CSKISGTDTQYF.

The V gene is TRBV6-6, the J gene TRBJ2-7; D may be TRBD1 (6 bases). The ends were cut back, 0 bases at V and 0 bases at J, with 9 bases in the middle. This CDR3 spans 15 amino acids. Germline CDR1 reads MNHNY; CDR2 reads SVGAGI (reference sequence). CDR3 sequence reads: CASSYSRGSSYEQYF. CDR3 DNA: TGTGCCAGCAGTTACTCAAGGGGGAGCTCCTACGAGCAGTACTTC.

The J gene is TRBJ1-1, the V gene TRBV27; D is undetermined. The CDR3 has 15 amino acids. The germline gives CDR1 MNHEY, CDR2 SMNVEV (reference sequence). V lost 1 base to trimming and J lost 2 bases, with 11 bases between them. The CDR3 region is CASSLYTAPNTEAFF. CDR3 sequence (DNA): TGTGCCAGCAGTTTATATACAGCCCCCAACACTGAAGCTTTCTTT.

J is TRBJ2-2 and V is TRBV2, with D hard to call. Germline CDR1 reads SNHLY; CDR2 reads FYNNEI. Trimming removed 6 bases at V and 4 bases at J, with 15 bases between. This CDR3 region has 15 residues. As DNA, the CDR3 is TGTGCCAGCAGGATGACCGGGTCTAGCACCGGGGAGCTGTTTTTT. It is translated as CASRMTGSSTGELFF.

This clone was observed a few times. This chain links TRBV11-1 with TRBJ1-2, with unresolved D. Between the trimmed V and J ends, which lost 0 bases and 8 bases, there was a span of 7 bases. This CDR3 spans 12 amino acids. From germline, CDR1 is SGHAT and CDR2 FQDESV (reference sequence). The CDR3 DNA is TGTGCCAGCAGCTTAGCAGGGAGCGGCTACACCTTC. It is translated as CASSLAGSGYTF.

The count of this clone is one. The chain has TRBV5-6 and TRBJ2-1; 10 bases line up with TRBD1. V shed 3 bases, J shed 5 bases, and the junction held 8 bases outside the gene matches. CDR1 is SGHDT and CDR2 is YYEEEE in the germline V gene. The CDR3 extends over 16 amino acids. The CDR3 loop is CASSWTGGPPNNEQFF. In nucleotides, the CDR3 is TGTGCCAGCAGCTGGACAGGGGGACCACCCAACAATGAGCAGTTCTTC.

In its sample, this clone was seen a few times. The V call is TRBV7-8, the J call TRBJ2-1; TRBD2 might be the D (7 bases). The germline V gene encodes CDR1 SGHVS and CDR2 FQNEAQ. The CDR3 is made up of 15 amino acids. The V and J ends lost 0 bases and 4 bases respectively, with 10 bases between them. CDR3 in amino acids: CASSLAGGAYNEQFF. The CDR3 nucleotides are TGTGCCAGCAGCTTAGCAGGGGGGGCGTACAATGAGCAGTTCTTC. The complete variable domain, with remaining parts taken from reference TRBV7-8 and TRBJ2-1, reads GAGVSQSPRYKVAKRGQDVALRCDPISGHVSLFWYQQALGQGPEFLTYFQNEAQLDKSGLPSDRFFAERPEGSVSTLKIQRTQQEDSAVYLCASSLAGGAYNEQFFGPGTRLTVL.